The 23 T cell receptor beta chains reported below all come from one sample, sequenced in a study of T cell responses to AZD1222 COVID-19 vaccine. Repertoires were generated with immunoSEQ multiplex PCR, while TCRdb's copy carries only in-frame clones and drops some. Seen here are 90,000 to 120,000 clones, around 91% observed once, and the top ten hold 22%. Source: peripheral blood, taken on day 0 of AZD1222 vaccination. The receptor source for this set is an adult in good health.

This clone occurred a few times. The chain employs TRBV6-5 and TRBJ1-5; no clear D gene. This CDR3 is 15 amino acids long. V dropped 9 bases and J dropped 0 bases, with 15 bases sitting between them. CDR1 is MNHEY, CDR2 SVGAGI, per germline. The CDR3 nucleotides are TGTGCCAGTAAAAACGGGCGGGTTAGCAATCAGCCCCAGCATTTT. Its translation is CASKNGRVSNQPQHF.

This clone was detected only a few times. The chain uses TRBV7-2 and TRBJ2-2, with 9 positions matching TRBD2. The CDR3 totals 16 residues. The germline V gene encodes CDR1 SGHTA and CDR2 FQGNSA. Germline trimming cut 5 bases from V and 4 bases from J; bases unmatched to any gene: 8. The CDR3 DNA reads TGTGCCAGCAGCCCGCGGGAGGGGAGGCGCACCGGGGAGCTGTTTTTT. This sequence encodes CASSPREGRRTGELFF. Full variable domain (missing parts from reference TRBV7-2 and TRBJ2-2): GAGVSQSPSNKVTEKGKDVELRCDPISGHTALYWYRQSLGQGLEFLIYFQGNSAPDKSGLPSDRFSAERTGGSVSTLTIQRTQQEDSAVYLCASSPREGRRTGELFFGEGSRLTVL.

The chain carries TRBV5-1 and TRBJ2-2, with D unclear. Trimming removed 0 bases from V and 2 bases from J, with 5 bases in between. The CDR3 has 14 residues. The V gene's germline CDR1 is SGHRS and CDR2 YFSETQ. The DNA for the CDR3 is TGCGCCAGCAGCTTGGGCCATAACACCGGGGAGCTGTTTTTT. It is translated as CASSLGHNTGELFF.

J is TRBJ2-7 and V is TRBV2; 8 nucleotides align to TRBD1. This CDR3 has 14 amino acids. The J segment lost 2 bases and the V segment lost 8 bases, leaving 8 bases of the junction unmatched. Germline V gene lookup returns CDR1 SNHLY and CDR2 FYNNEI. Here the CDR3 DNA reads TGTGCCAGCCAGGACAGGGCCGATACCTACGAGCAGTACTTC. The encoded protein is CASQDRADTYEQYF. Based on the CDR3 plus reference TRBV2 and TRBJ2-7, the full variable domain is EPEVTQTPSHQVTQMGQEVILRCVPISNHLYFYWYRQILGQKVEFLVSFYNNEISEKSEIFDDQFSVERPDGSNFTLKIRSTKLEDSAMYFCASQDRADTYEQYFGPGTRLTVT.

The V call is TRBV7-9, the J call TRBJ2-7; D is unclear. This CDR3 comprises 13 residues. Germline assignment: CDR1 SEHNR and CDR2 FQNEAQ (reference sequence). V dropped 5 bases and J dropped 7 bases, with 15 bases sitting between them. CDR3 region: CASSLLTPREQYF. In DNA, the CDR3 is TGTGCCAGCAGCCTACTAACCCCCCGTGAGCAGTACTTC.

The chain employs TRBV5-4 and TRBJ1-6, with D possibly matching TRBD1 (6 bases). The CDR3 contains 14 residues. CDR1 and CDR2 (germline): SGHNT, YYREEE (reference sequence). V lost 1 base to trimming and J lost 14 bases, with 16 bases between them. CDR3 coding DNA: TGTGCCAGCAGCTTGTTTGGACCCCAGGGGTCCCTCCACTTT. Protein sequence: CASSLFGPQGSLHF.

Here the CDR3 DNA reads TGCGCCAGCAGCCAAGTTGTGGCCGTGGCCTACGAGCAGTACTTC. It codes for CASSQVVAVAYEQYF. The chain uses TRBV4-1 and TRBJ2-7; D is unresolved. The germline V gene encodes CDR1 MGHRA and CDR2 YSYEKL. This CDR3 is built from 15 residues. V dropped 1 base and J dropped 2 bases, with 12 bases sitting between them.

This chain connects TRBV9 to TRBJ2-7; D is unclear. V dropped 3 bases and J dropped 4 bases, with 11 bases sitting between them. The germline V gene has CDR1 SGDLS and CDR2 YYNGEE. CDR3 size: 13 residues. In nucleotides, the CDR3 is TGTGCCAGCAGCGCAGCCCCGAGGTACGAGCAGTACTTC. It translates to CASSAAPRYEQYF.

This clone came up a few times. The rearrangement uses TRBV14 and TRBJ2-3; 8 positions agree with TRBD2. V lost 1 base, J lost 5 bases, and 8 bases stayed unmatched. This CDR3 has 16 residues. Germline CDR1 SGHDN, CDR2 FVKESK. As DNA, the CDR3 is TGTGCCAGCAGCCAAGGGCGAGCGGGGGTAGGAGATACGCAGTATTTT. Protein sequence: CASSQGRAGVGDTQYF.

The chain couples TRBV5-5 to TRBJ2-3; no clear D. The CDR3 covers 18 residues. The germline gives CDR1 SGHKS, CDR2 YYEKEE (reference sequence). Between the trimmed V and J ends, which lost 0 bases and 0 bases, there was a span of 17 bases. DNA for the CDR3: TGTGCCAGCAGCTTGGTTCGTGGGCAGGCGAGGAGCACAGATACGCAGTATTTT. Its protein product is CASSLVRGQARSTDTQYF.

CDR3 amino acids: CASSLGLAGGLEETQYF. Here the CDR3 DNA reads TGCGCCAGCAGCTTGGGACTAGCGGGGGGGCTGGAAGAGACCCAGTACTTC. The chain has TRBV5-1 and TRBJ2-5, with TRBD2 matching over 14 bases. There are 17 residues in the CDR3. V shed 0 bases, J shed 3 bases, and the junction held 4 bases outside the gene matches. From germline, CDR1 is SGHRS and CDR2 YFSETQ.

This clone showed up just once. This rearrangement joins TRBV4-1 to TRBJ1-2; TRBD1 aligns across 8 bases. The CDR3 is 13 residues long. The V gene's germline CDR1 is MGHRA and CDR2 YSYEKL. The V segment lost 6 bases and the J segment 4 bases; nucleotides outside the gene matches: 4. CDR3 sequence reads: CASRETGGYGYTF. The CDR3 nucleotides are TGCGCCAGCAGGGAAACAGGGGGCTATGGCTACACCTTC.

CDR3 DNA sequence: TGTGCCAGCAGCTGGTACGGAACAGGAGATACGCAGTATTTT. Translation: CASSWYGTGDTQYF. This chain joins TRBV5-4 and TRBJ2-3, with D perhaps TRBD1 (5 bases). The CDR3 sequence is 14 residues long. Germline V gives CDR1 SGHNT, CDR2 YYREEE (reference sequence). V was cut by 3 bases and J by 5 bases, with 13 bases left in between. The variable domain in full, completed from reference TRBV5-4 and TRBJ2-3, reads ETGVTQSPTHLIKTRGQQVTLRCSSQSGHNTVSWYQQALGQGPQFIFQYYREEENGRGNFPPRFSGLQFPNYSSELNVNALELDDSALYLCASSWYGTGDTQYFGPGTRLTVL.

The chain links TRBV19 to TRBJ2-7, with 7 nucleotides matching TRBD2. The CDR3 contains 15 residues. Germline V lookup: CDR1 LNHDA, CDR2 SQIVND (reference sequence). V shed 6 bases and J 1 base; nucleotides not matched to a gene: 9. The CDR3: CASRAGRAKSYEQYF. The CDR3 bases are TGTGCCAGTAGGGCAGGGAGGGCCAAATCCTACGAGCAGTACTTC. The full variable domain, completed using reference TRBV19 and TRBJ2-7, is DGGITQSPKYLFRKEGQNVTLSCEQNLNHDAMYWYRQDPGQGLRLIYYSQIVNDFQKGDIAEGYSVSREKKESFPLTVTSAQKNPTAFYLCASRAGRAKSYEQYFGPGTRLTVT.

The chain recombines TRBV2 with TRBJ1-4; TRBD1 aligns across 8 bases. Per the germline V gene, CDR1 is SNHLY and CDR2 is FYNNEI. The trim removed 9 bases at V and 8 bases at J, leaving 8 bases unmatched. This CDR3 has 13 residues. The CDR3 nucleotides are TGTGCCAGTAACGAGGACAGGGACGAAAAACTGTTTTTT. Amino acids: CASNEDRDEKLFF.

The chain is built from TRBV9 and TRBJ1-4, with 9 bases lining up with TRBD1. Losses at the gene ends were 0 bases for V and 8 bases for J; bases not matched to a gene: 5. The length of the CDR3 is 15 residues. Germline V gives CDR1 SGDLS, CDR2 YYNGEE. The CDR3 loop reads CASSVGGTGNEKLFF. The CDR3 DNA reads TGTGCCAGCAGCGTAGGAGGGACAGGGAACGAAAAACTGTTTTTT.

This chain links TRBV2 with TRBJ2-1; 8 bases agree with TRBD2. The CDR3 covers 14 residues. V was clipped by 8 bases and J by 0 bases; unmatched bases: 3. Germline V gives CDR1 SNHLY, CDR2 FYNNEI. CDR3 coding DNA: TGTGCCAGCCGGGGACTAGACTCCTACAATGAGCAGTTCTTC. Translation gives CASRGLDSYNEQFF. Filled out from reference TRBV2 and TRBJ2-1, the complete variable domain reads EPEVTQTPSHQVTQMGQEVILRCVPISNHLYFYWYRQILGQKVEFLVSFYNNEISEKSEIFDDQFSVERPDGSNFTLKIRSTKLEDSAMYFCASRGLDSYNEQFFGPGTRLTVL.

V and J are TRBV5-1 and TRBJ2-2; TRBD2 might be the D (5 bases). Germline values: CDR1 SGHRS, CDR2 YFSETQ. The CDR3 covers 14 residues. V was trimmed by 7 bases and J by 0 bases, leaving 10 bases between them. The CDR3 DNA sequence: TGCGCCAGCCGTCCCGGGGCGAACACCGGGGAGCTGTTTTTT. Protein product: CASRPGANTGELFF.

The V gene is TRBV4-1, the J gene TRBJ1-2; the D gene is possibly TRBD1 (5 bases). V was clipped by 0 bases and J by 0 bases, with 8 bases between them. CDR3 length: 15 residues. The germline gives CDR1 MGHRA, CDR2 YSYEKL. The CDR3 DNA is TGCGCCAGCAGCCAAGAGACAGCCACTAACTATGGCTACACCTTC. This encodes CASSQETATNYGYTF.

The chain has TRBV19 and TRBJ1-5; D perhaps matches TRBD1 (6 bases). V lost 8 bases to trimming and J lost 1 base, with 27 bases between them. This CDR3 spans 19 amino acids. Germline V CDR1 and CDR2: LNHDA, SQIVND (reference sequence). DNA of the CDR3: TGTGCCAGTGAAATGGACAGCGACAAACCGTTTTCCAGCAATCAGCCCCAGCATTTT. Translated, it gives CASEMDSDKPFSSNQPQHF. The full variable domain, with the rest looked up from reference TRBV19 and TRBJ1-5, is DGGITQSPKYLFRKEGQNVTLSCEQNLNHDAMYWYRQDPGQGLRLIYYSQIVNDFQKGDIAEGYSVSREKKESFPLTVTSAQKNPTAFYLCASEMDSDKPFSSNQPQHFGDGTRLSIL.

The gene calls are TRBV7-8 and TRBJ2-1; D is uncertain. V lost 1 base and J 1 base, leaving 8 bases between the germline ends. Germline lookup yields CDR1 SGHVS and CDR2 FQNEAQ. The CDR3 contains 15 residues. This CDR3 is CASSLENDSYNEQFF. The CDR3 region has the DNA TGTGCCAGCAGCTTAGAAAATGATTCCTACAATGAGCAGTTCTTC.

This clone appeared a few times. V and J are TRBV9 and TRBJ1-1, with D hard to call. Germline CDR1 reads SGDLS; CDR2 reads YYNGEE. This CDR3 is built from 15 residues. The V gene lost 2 bases and the J gene lost 0 bases, with 11 bases spanning the gap. CDR3: CASSVGVGLNTEAFF. CDR3 nucleotides: TGTGCCAGCAGCGTCGGGGTAGGATTGAACACTGAAGCTTTCTTT.

The genes are TRBV5-1 and TRBJ1-6, with TRBD1 matching 8 bases. V lost 3 bases to trimming and J lost 9 bases; unmatched junction nucleotides: 2. CDR1 and CDR2 from the germline V gene are SGHRS and YFSETQ. This CDR3 spans 13 amino acids. The CDR3 DNA is TGCGCCAGCAGCTCGGACAGGGCTTCACCCCTCCACTTT. Translated: CASSSDRASPLHF.